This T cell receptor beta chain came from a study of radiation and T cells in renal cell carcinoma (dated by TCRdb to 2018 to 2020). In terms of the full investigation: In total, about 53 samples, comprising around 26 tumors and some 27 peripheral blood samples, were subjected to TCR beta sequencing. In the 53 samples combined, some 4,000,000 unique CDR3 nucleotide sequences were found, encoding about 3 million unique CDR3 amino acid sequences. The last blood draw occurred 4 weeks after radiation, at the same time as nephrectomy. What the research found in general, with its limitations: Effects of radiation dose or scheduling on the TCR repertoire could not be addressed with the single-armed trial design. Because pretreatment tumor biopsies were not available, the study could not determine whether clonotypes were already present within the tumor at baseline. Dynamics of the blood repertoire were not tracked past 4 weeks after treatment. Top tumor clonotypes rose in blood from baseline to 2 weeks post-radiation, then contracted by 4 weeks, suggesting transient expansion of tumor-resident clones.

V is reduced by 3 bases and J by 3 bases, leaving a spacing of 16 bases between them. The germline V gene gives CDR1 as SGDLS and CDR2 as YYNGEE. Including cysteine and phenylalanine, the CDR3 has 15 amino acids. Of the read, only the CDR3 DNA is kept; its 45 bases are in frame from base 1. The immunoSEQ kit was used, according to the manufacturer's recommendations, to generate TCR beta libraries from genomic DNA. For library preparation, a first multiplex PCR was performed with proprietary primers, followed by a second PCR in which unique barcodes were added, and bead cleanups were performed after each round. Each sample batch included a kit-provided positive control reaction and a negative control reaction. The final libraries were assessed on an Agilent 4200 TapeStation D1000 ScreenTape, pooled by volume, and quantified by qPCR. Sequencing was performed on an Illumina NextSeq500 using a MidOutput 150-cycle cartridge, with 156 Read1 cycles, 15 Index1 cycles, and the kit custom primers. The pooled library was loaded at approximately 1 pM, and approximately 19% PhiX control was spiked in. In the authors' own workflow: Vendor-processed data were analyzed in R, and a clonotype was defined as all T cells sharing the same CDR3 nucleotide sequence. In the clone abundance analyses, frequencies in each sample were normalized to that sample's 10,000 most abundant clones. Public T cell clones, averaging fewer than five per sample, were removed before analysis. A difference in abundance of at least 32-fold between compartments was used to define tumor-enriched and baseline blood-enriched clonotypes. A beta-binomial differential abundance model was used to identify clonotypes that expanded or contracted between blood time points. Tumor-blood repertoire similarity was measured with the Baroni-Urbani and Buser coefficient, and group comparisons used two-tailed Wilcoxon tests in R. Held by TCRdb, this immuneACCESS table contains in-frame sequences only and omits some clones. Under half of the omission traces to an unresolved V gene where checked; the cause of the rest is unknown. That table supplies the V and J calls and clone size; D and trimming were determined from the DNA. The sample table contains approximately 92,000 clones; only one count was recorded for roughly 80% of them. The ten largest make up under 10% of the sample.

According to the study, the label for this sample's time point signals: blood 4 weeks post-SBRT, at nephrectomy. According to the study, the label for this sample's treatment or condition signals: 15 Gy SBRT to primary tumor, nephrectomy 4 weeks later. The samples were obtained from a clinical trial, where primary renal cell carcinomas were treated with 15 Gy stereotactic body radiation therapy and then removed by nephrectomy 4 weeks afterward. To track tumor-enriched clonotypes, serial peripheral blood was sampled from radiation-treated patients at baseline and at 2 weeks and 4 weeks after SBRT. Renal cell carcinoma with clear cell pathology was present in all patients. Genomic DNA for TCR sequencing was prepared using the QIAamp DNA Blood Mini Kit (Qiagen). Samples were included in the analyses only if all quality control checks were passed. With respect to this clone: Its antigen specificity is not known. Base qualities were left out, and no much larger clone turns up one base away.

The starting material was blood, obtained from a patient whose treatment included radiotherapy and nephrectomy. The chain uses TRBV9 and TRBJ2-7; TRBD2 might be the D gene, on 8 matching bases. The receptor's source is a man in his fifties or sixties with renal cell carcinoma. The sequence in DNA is TGTGCCAGCAGCGGGGGGGACAGCGGGAGCTACGAGCAGTACTTC. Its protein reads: CASSGGDSGSYEQYF. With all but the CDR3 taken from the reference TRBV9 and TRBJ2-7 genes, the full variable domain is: DSGVTQTPKHLITATGQRVTLRCSPRSGDLSVYWYQQSLDQGLQFLIQYYNGEERAKGNILERFSAQQFPDLHSELNLSSLELGDSALYFCASSGGDSGSYEQYFGPGTRLTVT.